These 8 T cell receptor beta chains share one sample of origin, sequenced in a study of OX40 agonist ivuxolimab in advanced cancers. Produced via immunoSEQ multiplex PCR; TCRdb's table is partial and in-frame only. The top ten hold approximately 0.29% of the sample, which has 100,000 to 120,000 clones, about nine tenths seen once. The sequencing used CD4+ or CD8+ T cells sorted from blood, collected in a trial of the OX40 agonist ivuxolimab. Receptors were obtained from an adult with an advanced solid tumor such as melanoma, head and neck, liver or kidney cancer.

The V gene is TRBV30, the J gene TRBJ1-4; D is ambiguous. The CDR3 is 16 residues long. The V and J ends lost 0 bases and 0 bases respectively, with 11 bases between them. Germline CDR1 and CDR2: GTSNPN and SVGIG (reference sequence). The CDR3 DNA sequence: TGTGCCTGGAGTGTACCTACTGGGGCAACTAATGAAAAACTGTTTTTT. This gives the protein CAWSVPTGATNEKLFF.

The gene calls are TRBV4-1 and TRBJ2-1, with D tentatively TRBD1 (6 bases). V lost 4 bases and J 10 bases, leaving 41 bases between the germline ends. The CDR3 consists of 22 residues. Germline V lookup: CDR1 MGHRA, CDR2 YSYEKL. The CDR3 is CASSRLPTVGTGSGGARDEQFF. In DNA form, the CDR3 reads TGCGCCAGCAGCCGATTGCCCACCGTTGGGACGGGTTCTGGGGGCGCGAGGGACGAGCAGTTCTTC.

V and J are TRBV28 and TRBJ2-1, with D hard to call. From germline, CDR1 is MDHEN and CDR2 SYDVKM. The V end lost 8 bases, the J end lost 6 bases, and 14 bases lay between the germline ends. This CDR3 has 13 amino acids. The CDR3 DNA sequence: TGTGCCAGCCAAGCTCCTGCCTCCAATGAGCAGTTCTTC. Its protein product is CASQAPASNEQFF.

CDR3 DNA: TGCGCCAGCAGTGAGTCCTTATCAGGGTCCGGCTACACCTTC. Amino acid sequence: CASSESLSGSGYTF. The genes are TRBV10-2 and TRBJ1-2, with D possibly being TRBD1 (5 bases). Between the trimmed V and J ends, which lost 0 bases and 8 bases, there was a span of 13 bases. Germline assignment: CDR1 WSHSY and CDR2 SAAADI. This CDR3 contains 14 residues.

The CDR3 region has the DNA TGTGCCAGCAGCTTAGGGGTCCAAGCCAAGGAGACCCAGTACTTC. This codes for CASSLGVQAKETQYF. V and J are TRBV7-2 and TRBJ2-5; no reliable D call. The CDR3 has 15 residues. The ends were cut back, 1 base at V and 5 bases at J, with 14 bases in the middle. Germline V gene data show CDR1 as SGHTA and CDR2 as FQGNSA.

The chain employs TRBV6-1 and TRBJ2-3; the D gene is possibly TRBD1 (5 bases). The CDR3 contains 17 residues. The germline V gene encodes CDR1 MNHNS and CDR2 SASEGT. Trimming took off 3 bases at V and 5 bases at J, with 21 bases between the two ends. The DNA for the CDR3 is TGTGCCAGCAGTGATATAATCTTTCAGGGCACTGGAGATACGCAGTATTTT. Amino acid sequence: CASSDIIFQGTGDTQYF.

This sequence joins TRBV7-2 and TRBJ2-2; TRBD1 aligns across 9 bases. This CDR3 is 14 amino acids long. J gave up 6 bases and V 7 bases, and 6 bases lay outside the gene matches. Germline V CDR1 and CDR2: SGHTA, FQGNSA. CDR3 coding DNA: TGTGCCAGCAAAGGACAGGGGAGTTCCGGGGAGCTGTTTTTT. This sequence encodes CASKGQGSSGELFF.

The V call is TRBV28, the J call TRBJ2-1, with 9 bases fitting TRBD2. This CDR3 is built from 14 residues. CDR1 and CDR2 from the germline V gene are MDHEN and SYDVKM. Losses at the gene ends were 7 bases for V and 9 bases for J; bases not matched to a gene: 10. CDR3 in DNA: TGTGCCAGCAAAAAAGCGGGAGGAACAGGTGAGCAGTTCTTC. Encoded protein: CASKKAGGTGEQFF.